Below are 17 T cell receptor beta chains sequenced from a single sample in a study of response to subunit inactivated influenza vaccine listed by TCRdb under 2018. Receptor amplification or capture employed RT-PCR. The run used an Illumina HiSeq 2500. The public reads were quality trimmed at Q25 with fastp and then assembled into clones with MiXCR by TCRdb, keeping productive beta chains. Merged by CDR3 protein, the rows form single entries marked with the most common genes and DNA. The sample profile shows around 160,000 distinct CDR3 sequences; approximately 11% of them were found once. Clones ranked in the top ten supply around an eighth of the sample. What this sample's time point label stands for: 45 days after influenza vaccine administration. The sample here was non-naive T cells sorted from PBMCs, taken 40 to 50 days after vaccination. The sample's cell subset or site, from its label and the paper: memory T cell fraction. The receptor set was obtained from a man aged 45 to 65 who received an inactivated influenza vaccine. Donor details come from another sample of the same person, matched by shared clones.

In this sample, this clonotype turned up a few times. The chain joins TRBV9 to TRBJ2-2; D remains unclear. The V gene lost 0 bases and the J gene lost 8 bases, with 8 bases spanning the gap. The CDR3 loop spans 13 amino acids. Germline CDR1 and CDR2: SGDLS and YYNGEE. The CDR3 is CASSVEIPGELFF. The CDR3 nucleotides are TGTGCCAGCAGCGTAGAGATACCGGGGGAGCTGTTTTTT.

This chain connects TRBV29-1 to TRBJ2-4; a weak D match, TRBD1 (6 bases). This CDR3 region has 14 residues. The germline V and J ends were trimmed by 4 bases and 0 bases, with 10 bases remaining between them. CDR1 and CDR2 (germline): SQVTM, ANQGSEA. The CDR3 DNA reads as TGCAGCGTTGGGGGACACCTAGCCAAAAACATTCAGTACTTC. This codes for CSVGGHLAKNIQYF. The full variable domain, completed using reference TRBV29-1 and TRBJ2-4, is SAVISQKPSRDICQRGTSLTIQCQVDSQVTMMFWYRQQPGQSLTLIATANQGSEATYESGFVIDKFPISRPNLTFSTLTVSNMSPEDSSIYLCSVGGHLAKNIQYFGAGTRLSVL.

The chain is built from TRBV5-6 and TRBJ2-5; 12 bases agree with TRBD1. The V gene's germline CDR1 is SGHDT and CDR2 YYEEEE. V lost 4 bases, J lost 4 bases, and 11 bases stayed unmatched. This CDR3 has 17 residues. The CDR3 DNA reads TGTGCCAGCAGCATAGGGACAGGGGGCGCTAGTGGAGAGACCCAGTACTTC. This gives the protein CASSIGTGGASGETQYF.

The CDR3 protein is CASSLDSAYEQYF. For the CDR3, the DNA is TGTGCCAGCAGCTTGGACAGCGCTTACGAGCAGTACTTC. V and J are TRBV5-6 and TRBJ2-7; no clear D. With 0 bases removed from V and 4 bases from J, the gap between germline ends came to 8 bases. Per germline, CDR1 SGHDT and CDR2 YYEEEE. The CDR3 runs to 13 residues.

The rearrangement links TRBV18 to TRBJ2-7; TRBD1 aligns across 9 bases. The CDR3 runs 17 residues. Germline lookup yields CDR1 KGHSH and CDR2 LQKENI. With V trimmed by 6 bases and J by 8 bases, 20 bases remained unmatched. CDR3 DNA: TGTGCCAGCTCCGGTCCCGGGACAGGGATAGGCCCTACGAAGCAGTACTTC. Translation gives CASSGPGTGIGPTKQYF. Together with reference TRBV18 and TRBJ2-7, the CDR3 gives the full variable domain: NAGVMQNPRHLVRRRGQEARLRCSPMKGHSHVYWYRQLPEEGLKFMVYLQKENIIDESGMPKERFSAEFPKEGPSILRIQQVVRGDSAAYFCASSGPGTGIGPTKQYFGPGTRLTVT.

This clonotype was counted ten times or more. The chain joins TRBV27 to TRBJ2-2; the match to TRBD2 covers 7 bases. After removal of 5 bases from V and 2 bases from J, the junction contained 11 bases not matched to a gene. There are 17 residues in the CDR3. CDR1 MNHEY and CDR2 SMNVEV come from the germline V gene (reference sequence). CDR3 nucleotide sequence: TGTGCCAGCAGTCCCAGGATGGCGGGAGACAACACCGGGGAGCTGTTTTTT. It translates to CASSPRMAGDNTGELFF.

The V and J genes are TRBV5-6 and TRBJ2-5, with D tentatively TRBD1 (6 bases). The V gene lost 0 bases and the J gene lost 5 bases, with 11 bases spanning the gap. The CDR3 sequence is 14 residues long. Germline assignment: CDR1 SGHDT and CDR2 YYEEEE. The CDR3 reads CASSLVSGVETQYF. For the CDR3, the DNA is TGTGCCAGCAGCTTGGTGTCAGGGGTGGAGACCCAGTACTTC.

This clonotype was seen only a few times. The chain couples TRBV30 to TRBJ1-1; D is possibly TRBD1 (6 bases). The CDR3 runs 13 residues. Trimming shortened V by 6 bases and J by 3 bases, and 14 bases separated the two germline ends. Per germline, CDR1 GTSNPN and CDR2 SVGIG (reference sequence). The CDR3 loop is CACTTGFYTEAFF. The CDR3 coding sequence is TGTGCCTGTACGACAGGTTTTTACACTGAAGCTTTCTTT.

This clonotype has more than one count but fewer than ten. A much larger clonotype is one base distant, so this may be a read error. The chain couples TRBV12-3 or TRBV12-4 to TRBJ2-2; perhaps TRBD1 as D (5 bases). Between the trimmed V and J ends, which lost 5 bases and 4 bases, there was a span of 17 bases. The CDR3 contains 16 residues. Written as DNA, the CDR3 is TGTGCCAGCAGTATACAATCCAGGGCAGGCACCGGGGAGCTGTTTTTT. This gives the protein CASSIQSRAGTGELFF.

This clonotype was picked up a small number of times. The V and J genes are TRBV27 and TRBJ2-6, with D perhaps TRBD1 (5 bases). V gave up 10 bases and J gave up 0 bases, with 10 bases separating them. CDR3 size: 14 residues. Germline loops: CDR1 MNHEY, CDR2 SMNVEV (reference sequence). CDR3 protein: CATQQASGANVLTF. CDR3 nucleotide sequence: TGTGCCACCCAACAGGCCTCTGGGGCCAACGTCCTGACTTTC. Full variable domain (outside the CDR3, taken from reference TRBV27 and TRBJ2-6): EAQVTQNPRYLITVTGKKLTVTCSQNMNHEYMSWYRQDPGLGLRQIYYSMNVEVTDKGDVPEGYKVSRKEKRNFPLILESPSPNQTSLYFCATQQASGANVLTFGAGSRLTVL.

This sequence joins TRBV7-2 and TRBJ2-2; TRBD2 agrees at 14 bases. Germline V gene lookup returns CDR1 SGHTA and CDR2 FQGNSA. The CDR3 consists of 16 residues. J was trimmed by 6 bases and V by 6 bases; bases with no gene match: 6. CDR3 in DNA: TGTGCCAGCAGACCACCGGGACTAGCGGGAGCCGGGGAGCTGTTTTTT. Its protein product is CASRPPGLAGAGELFF.

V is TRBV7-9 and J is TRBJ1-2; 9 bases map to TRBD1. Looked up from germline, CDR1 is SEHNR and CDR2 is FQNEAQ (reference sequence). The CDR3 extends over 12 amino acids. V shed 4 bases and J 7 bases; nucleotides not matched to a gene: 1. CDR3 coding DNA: TGTGCCAGCAGCTGGGACAGGGCTGGCTACACCTTC. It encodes CASSWDRAGYTF.

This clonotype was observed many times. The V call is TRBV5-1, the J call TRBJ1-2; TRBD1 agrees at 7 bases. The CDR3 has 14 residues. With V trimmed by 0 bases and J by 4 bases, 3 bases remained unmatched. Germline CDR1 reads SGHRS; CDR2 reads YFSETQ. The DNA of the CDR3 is TGCGCCAGCAGCTTGGGGGGACAGATCTATGGCTACACCTTC. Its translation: CASSLGGQIYGYTF.

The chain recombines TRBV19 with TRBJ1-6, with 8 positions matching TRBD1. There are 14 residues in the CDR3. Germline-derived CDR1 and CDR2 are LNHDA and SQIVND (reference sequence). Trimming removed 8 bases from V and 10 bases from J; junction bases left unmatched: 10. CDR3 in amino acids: CASRPGTGASPLHF. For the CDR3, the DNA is TGTGCCAGTCGCCCCGGGACAGGTGCCTCACCCCTCCACTTT.

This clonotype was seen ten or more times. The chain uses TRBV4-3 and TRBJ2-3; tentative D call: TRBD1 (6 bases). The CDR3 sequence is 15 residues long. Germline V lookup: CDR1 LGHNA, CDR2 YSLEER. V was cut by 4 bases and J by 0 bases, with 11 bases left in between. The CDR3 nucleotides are TGCGCCAGCAGCCCTACGGACAGAAGCACAGATACGCAGTATTTT. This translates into CASSPTDRSTDTQYF.

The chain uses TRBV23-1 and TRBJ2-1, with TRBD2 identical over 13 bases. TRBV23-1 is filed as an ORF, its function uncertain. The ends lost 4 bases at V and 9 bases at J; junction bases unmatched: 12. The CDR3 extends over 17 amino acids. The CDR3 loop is CASSPELLAGGPPEQFF. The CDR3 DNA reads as TGCGCCAGCAGTCCCGAATTACTAGCGGGGGGGCCTCCTGAGCAGTTCTTC.

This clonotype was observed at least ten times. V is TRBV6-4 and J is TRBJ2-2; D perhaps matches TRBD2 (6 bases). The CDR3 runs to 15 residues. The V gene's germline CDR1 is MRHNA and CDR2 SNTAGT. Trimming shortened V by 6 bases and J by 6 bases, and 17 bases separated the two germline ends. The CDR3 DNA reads TGTGCCAGCAGCGCGGGGAAGGGTCGGCCCGGGGAGCTGTTTTTT. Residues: CASSAGKGRPGELFF.